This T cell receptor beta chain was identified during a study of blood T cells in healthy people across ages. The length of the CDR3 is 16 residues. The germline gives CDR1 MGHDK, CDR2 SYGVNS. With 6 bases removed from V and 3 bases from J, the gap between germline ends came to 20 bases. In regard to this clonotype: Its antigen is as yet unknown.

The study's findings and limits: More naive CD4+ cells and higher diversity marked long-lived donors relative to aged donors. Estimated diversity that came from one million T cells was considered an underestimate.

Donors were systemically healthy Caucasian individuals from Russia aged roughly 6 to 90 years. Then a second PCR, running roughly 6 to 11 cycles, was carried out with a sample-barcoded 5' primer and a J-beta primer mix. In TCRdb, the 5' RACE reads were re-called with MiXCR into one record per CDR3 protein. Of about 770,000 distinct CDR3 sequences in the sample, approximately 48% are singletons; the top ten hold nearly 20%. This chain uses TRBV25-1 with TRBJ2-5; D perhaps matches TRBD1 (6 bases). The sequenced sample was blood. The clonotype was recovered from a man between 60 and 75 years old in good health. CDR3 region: CASSERDTTPKETQYF. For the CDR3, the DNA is TGTGCCAGCAGCGAAAGGGACACAACCCCGAAAGAGACCCAGTACTTC.